Described below is a single T cell receptor (beta chain) sequence and its context. Its target antigen remains unknown. Per-nucleotide qualities are absent, and no much larger clonotype sits a single base away. The data belong to a study of lymphopenia after photon versus proton radiotherapy (dated by TCRdb to 2018 to 2020). Study-level background: In patients with gastrointestinal tumors who developed high-grade lymphopenia, the study compared the immunological effects of photon radiation therapy with those of proton radiation therapy. The cohort comprised 15 to 20 patients with gastrointestinal tumors who received either photon or proton therapy and then developed lymphopenia. The goal of the study was to characterize the differences between the two radiation modalities in how they affect the immune system.

The library came from the immunoSEQ multiplex PCR assay. T cell repertoires were profiled by deep sequencing of rearranged TCR beta loci, alongside multiparametric flow cytometry. Entries here come from immuneACCESS through TCRdb and include only in-frame sequences with V and J called. Some clones fail to appear in such tables; in the studies checked, an unresolved V gene covers under half of the shortfall, and the cause of the remainder is unknown. Here the sample has 150,000 to 200,000 clones; approximately 91% occur a single time. The ten top clones hold about 4.7% of the sample. What the study reported, not specific to this receptor: The survival association was assessed only in patients who died, and better survival with proton therapy was presented by the authors as a possibility rather than a demonstrated result. After the lymphocyte count nadir, oligoclonal expansion, especially of CD8+ Temra cells, was observed in photon-treated repertoires, and the drop in diversity was driven by this expansion. Relative stability during treatment was observed in proton-treated patients, whereas loss of naive T cells and TCR diversity and gain of effector/memory populations were observed in photon-treated patients. Across the cohort, an inverse correlation was found between a larger post-nadir drop in TCR diversity and overall survival time among patients who died.

CDR1 and CDR2 (MNHEY, SMNVEV) derive from the germline V gene (reference sequence). The V end loses 4 bases and the J end loses 1 base, and a stretch of 12 bases separates them. Including the terminal cysteine and phenylalanine, the CDR3 comprises 15 residues. Just CDR3 DNA is preserved here, 45 bases in frame from base 1. The sample consisted of peripheral blood, taken from a patient treated with photon-based radiotherapy. The rearranged chain carries TRBV27 and TRBJ2-3; no D segment can be confidently identified. The source of this sequence is a man aged 45-65 years with gastric cancer. The CDR3 protein: CASSSTGTGTDTQYF. The sequenced DNA is TGTGCCAGCAGTTCAACGGGTACAGGCACAGATACGCAGTATTTT.